This entry features one T cell receptor beta chain sequence. Extraction and reverse transcription of RNA yielded cDNA as the sequencing template. TCRdb's table, derived via immunoSEQ multiplex PCR, lists solely in-frame clones and lacks some. Among roughly 230,000 clones, 40% to 55% were seen once, and the ten largest hold about 2.4%. The sample is drawn from a study of CD8+ T cells in alopecia areata. From germline, CDR1 is LNHDA and CDR2 SQIVND (reference sequence). The CDR3 sequence is 19 residues long. Trimming pared 7 bases from V and 0 bases from J, leaving 25 bases between. Stated treatment: oral pan-JAK inhibitor, 5-10 mg twice daily.

This chain uses TRBV19 with TRBJ2-1; tentatively, D is TRBD2 (5 bases). The origin of this receptor is a human donor with alopecia areata. Sample: CD4+ T cells sorted from blood, taken at approximately week 37, from a patient treated with tofacitinib. The CDR3 bases are TGTGCCAGTAAACGCTTGGCGGGTATGGGCCGACGCTCCTACAATGAGCAGTTCTTC. As protein: CASKRLAGMGRRSYNEQFF.